The T cell receptor (beta chain) under discussion was sequenced for a study of blood T cells in healthy people across ages. Ranging in age from about 6 to 90, the donors were healthy Caucasian individuals from Russia. RNA extraction gave at least 5 micrograms of total RNA per sample. With regard to this clonotype: Its specificity is not known.

It was with a sample-barcoded 5' primer and a J-beta primer mix that a second PCR of roughly 6 to 11 cycles was run. TCRdb re-derived calls from the 5' RACE reads in MiXCR, one entry per CDR3 protein. There are more than 600,000 distinct CDR3 sequences in the sample; 20% to 25% occur only once, and around 9.2% lies in the top ten. Study results and limitations: For the donors, CMV status was unknown and possibly confounded expanded clonotype changes.

Between the trimmed V and J ends, which lost 6 bases and 3 bases, there was a span of 14 bases. Germline V gene sequence: CDR1 SQVTM, CDR2 ANQGSEA. This CDR3 has 13 amino acids. This same sample was also taken into another study, of T cells of mothers and their children.

This TCR came from a boy between 5 and 17 years old in good health. The specimen was blood. V is TRBV29-1 and J is TRBJ1-1; tentative D call: TRBD1 (5 bases). CDR3 residues: CSVRDPRDTEAFF. CDR3 sequence (DNA): TGCAGCGTCCGGGACCCCAGGGACACTGAAGCTTTCTTT.